What follows describes a single TCR beta chain. CDR3 length: 15 amino acids. The V end lost 5 bases, the J end lost 5 bases, and 18 bases lay between the germline ends. Germline CDR1 reads SGHTA; CDR2 reads FQGNSA. The table came from immunoSEQ multiplex PCR; TCRdb's copy has only in-frame clones and leaves some out. The top ten hold 0.95% to 1.5% of the sample, which has around 100,000 clones, about 92% seen once. The entry originates in a study of T cell changes during pregnancy in multiple sclerosis. The receptor was derived from a female donor with multiple sclerosis, enrolled in a pregnancy study. The chain employs TRBV7-2 and TRBJ2-5, with D possibly matching TRBD2 (7 bases). Sequencing used peripheral blood, obtained in the second trimester of pregnancy. The CDR3 DNA follows: TGTGCCAGCAGCGCCCCGGGGAGGGGGGCCGAGACCCAGTACTTC. Translated, it gives CASSAPGRGAETQYF.